This TCR beta chain was captured in a study of cytomegalovirus exposure and HLA in healthy donors. A word on this clone: The antigen remains unidentified.

CDR1 is SGDLS, CDR2 YYNGEE, per germline. Trimming stripped 5 bases from V and 0 bases from J, with 12 bases between. There are 16 residues in the CDR3. Study observations and caveats: A later analysis revealed that TCR association rates differed between HLA loci, peaking at DRB1 and bottoming out at HLA-C. What a later analysis reportedly showed was that an Asian-associated ancestry cluster had fewer N-insertions than the roughly 700-donor mean.

With 60 Vbeta and 13 Jbeta primers, the PCR was carried out. Authors' processing steps: Later, roughly 77 million unique TCR beta chains were counted in an analysis, and some 10 million of them were shared. Measured with immunoSEQ multiplex PCR; TCRdb has only the in-frame clones, and not every one. V and J calls plus clone size are reproduced from that table; the DNA served to infer D and trimming. The sample consists of around 150,000 clones, 80% to 90% of them appearing once. The chain employs TRBV9 and TRBJ1-6; unclear D gene. The sample comprised PBMCs. This clonotype was sampled from a woman between 40 and 50 years old in good health and CMV-seropositive. The CDR3 sequence is CASSPQVSSYNSPLHF. The CDR3, as DNA: TGTGCCAGCAGTCCCCAGGTTAGCTCCTATAATTCACCCCTCCACTTT.